Included here is one T cell receptor (beta chain) sequence, with context. No antigen is known for it. A read error is possible here, since a much larger clone lies one base away. Unsorted PBMC libraries were generated from 2 million PBMCs stored in RNAlater at -80 °C until RNA extraction. The multiple sclerosis patients were enrolled in a US clinical protocol that evaluated disease progression with magnetic resonance imaging. Peripheral blood was subjected to Ficoll-Hypaque density gradient centrifugation to isolate PBMCs, which were then cryopreserved in liquid nitrogen. cDNA was synthesized by template-switch 5'RACE using a primer with a 10-nucleotide random unique molecular identifier that tagged each TCR transcript. Each sequencing run produced over 160 million TCR-beta sequences covering 15-18 subjects. Total RNA was extracted with the RNeasy kit. The KAPA Real-time Library Amplification kit was used to amplify TCR-beta VDJ regions with primers for the TCR constant region and the 5'RACE anchor. Sample indexes and Illumina adaptors were added in a first PCR, and a second PCR then increased library yield. After Ampure bead purification, the roughly 650 bp TCR product was size-selected on a 2% E-gel SizeSelection system. Library quality was checked on a Bioanalyzer, concentration was measured with Qubit, and libraries were quantified with the Kapa Library Quantification kit before pooling. Paired-end 2 x 150 bp sequencing of the libraries was performed on an Illumina HiSeq 2500. To increase sequence diversity, roughly 25-31% phiX was spiked into each library pool. In the original analysis: Quality-filtered reads were processed with the UMI-based MiGEC pipeline, and over 90% of raw TCR sequences were removed by the MiGEC pipeline during error correction. IMGT germline references were used for alignment of VDJ genes, and clonotypes were defined by a unique CDR3 amino acid sequence together with V-J genes. Clonal expansion, Shannon diversity and CDR3 relatedness (CalcPairwiseDistances, ClusterSamples) were evaluated with VDJtools, and phylogenetic trees were built with CLCbio workbench. Expanded clones were defined as having at least 8 unique UMIs, based on coefficient-of-variation modelling across technical triplicates. TCRdb applied fastp at Q25 and MiXCR to the public reads, then kept only in-frame beta chains. Each record represents a unique CDR3 protein, reported with the most common genes and DNA among its rows. The V and J calls were determined by TCRdb, not by the authors. Across this sample there are about 80,000 distinct CDR3 sequences, with approximately 5% seen only once. The ten largest clones take up less than 2.5% of the sample.

This record belongs to a study of neurological immune-mediated disorders (dated by TCRdb to 2018 to 2020). Regarding the research as a whole: Of the approximately 34 multiple sclerosis patients, around 30 had relapsing-remitting MS and 3 had secondary progressive MS. Peripheral blood TCR-beta repertoires from patients with HTLV-I-associated myelopathy (HAM/TSP), patients with multiple sclerosis, and healthy controls were compared in the study using UMI-based sequencing. The 95 to 110 TCR-beta libraries covered PBMC samples along with longitudinal samples, technical triplicates, and paired sorted CD4+ and CD8+ T-cell subsets. The cohort included some 70 subjects: about 14 with HAM/TSP, about 35 with multiple sclerosis, and around 20 healthy controls.

In the germline V gene (reference sequence), CDR1 corresponds to LNHDA and CDR2 to SQIVND. The CDR3, from cysteine to phenylalanine, totals 14 residues. Only CDR3 DNA remains: 42 bases, in frame from the first base. Compared with germline, V lacks 4 bases and J lacks 5 bases; bases without a gene match: 5. The investigation overall reported the following: Across subjects, expanded clones never shared an identical CDR3 amino acid sequence, which suggests that the TCR-beta repertoires in every group were private. No association of the MS cluster with clinical or MRI features was observed, and the need for larger cohorts was stated by the authors. In phylogenetic analysis, the repertoires of 18 of 34 MS patients grouped into a cluster of related CDR3 sequences, which suggests a possible signature at the repertoire level. The highest TCR clonal expansion was observed in HAM/TSP patients, whereas the lowest was observed in MS patients, even when compared with healthy controls.

The chain is encoded by TRBV19 joined to TRBJ2-1, with 7 bases in between that match TRBD2. The sequence derives from a woman between 25 and 40 years old with multiple sclerosis. Sequencing was carried out using PBMCs. The CDR3 protein sequence reads: CASSNGTKNNEQFF. The DNA sequence follows: TGTGCCAGTAGTAACGGGACTAAGAACAATGAGCAGTTCTTC.